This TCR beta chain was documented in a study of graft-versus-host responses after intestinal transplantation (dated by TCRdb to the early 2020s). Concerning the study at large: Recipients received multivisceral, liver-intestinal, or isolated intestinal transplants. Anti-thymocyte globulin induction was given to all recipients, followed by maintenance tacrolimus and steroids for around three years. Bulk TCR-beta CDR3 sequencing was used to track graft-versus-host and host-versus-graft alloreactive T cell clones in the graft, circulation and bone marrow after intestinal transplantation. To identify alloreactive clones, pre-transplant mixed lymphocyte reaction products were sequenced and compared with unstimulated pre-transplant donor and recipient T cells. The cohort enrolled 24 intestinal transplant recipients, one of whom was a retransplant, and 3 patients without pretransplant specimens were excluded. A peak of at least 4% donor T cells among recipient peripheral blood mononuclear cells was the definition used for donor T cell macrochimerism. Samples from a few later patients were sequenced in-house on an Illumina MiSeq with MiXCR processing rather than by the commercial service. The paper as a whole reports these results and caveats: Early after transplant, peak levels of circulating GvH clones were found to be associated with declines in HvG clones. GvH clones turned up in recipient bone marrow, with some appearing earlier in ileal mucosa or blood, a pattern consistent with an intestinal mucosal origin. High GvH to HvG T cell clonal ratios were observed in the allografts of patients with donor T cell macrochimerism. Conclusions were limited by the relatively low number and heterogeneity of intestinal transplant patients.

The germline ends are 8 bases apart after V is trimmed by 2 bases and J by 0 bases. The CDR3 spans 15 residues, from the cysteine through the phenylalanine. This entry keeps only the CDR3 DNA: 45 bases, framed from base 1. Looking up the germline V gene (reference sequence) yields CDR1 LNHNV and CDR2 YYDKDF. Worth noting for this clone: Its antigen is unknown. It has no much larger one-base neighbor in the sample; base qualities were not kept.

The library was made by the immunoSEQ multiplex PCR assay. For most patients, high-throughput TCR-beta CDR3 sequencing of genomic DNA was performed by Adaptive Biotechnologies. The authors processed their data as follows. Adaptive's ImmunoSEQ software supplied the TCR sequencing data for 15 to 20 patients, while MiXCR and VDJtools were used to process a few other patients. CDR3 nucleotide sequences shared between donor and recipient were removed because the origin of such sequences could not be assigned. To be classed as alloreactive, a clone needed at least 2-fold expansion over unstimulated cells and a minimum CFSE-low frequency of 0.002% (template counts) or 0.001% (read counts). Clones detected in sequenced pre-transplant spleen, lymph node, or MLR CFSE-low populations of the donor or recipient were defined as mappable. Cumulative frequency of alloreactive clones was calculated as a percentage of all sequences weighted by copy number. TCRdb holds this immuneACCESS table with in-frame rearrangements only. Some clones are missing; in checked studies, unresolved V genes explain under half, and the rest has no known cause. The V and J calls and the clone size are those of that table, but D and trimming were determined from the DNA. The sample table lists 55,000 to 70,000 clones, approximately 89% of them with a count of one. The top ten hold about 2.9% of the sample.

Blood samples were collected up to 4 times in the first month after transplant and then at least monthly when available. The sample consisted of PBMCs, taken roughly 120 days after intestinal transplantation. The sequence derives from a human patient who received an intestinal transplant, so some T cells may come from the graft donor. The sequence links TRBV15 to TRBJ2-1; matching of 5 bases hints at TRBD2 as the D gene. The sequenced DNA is TGTGCCACCAGCAGACGGAGGTCCTCCTACAATGAGCAGTTCTTC. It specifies CATSRRRSSYNEQFF. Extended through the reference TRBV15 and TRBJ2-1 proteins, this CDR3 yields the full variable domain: DAMVIQNPRYQVTQFGKPVTLSCSQTLNHNVMYWYQQKSSQAPKLLFHYYDKDFNNEADTPDNFQSRRPNTSFCFLDIRSPGLGDTAMYLCATSRRRSSYNEQFFGPGTRLTVL.